This T cell receptor beta chain originates from a study of OX40 agonist ivuxolimab in advanced cancers. The wider study: Hepatocellular carcinoma, melanoma, renal cell or head and neck cancer affected the dose-escalation patients. Study-wide points: No antigen was identified for the clonally expanded peripheral T cells.

The germline CDR1 and CDR2 sequences are LNHDA and SQIVND (reference sequence). The V gene lost 5 bases and the J gene lost 3 bases, with 16 bases spanning the gap. This CDR3 is built from 15 residues. To note about this clone: Antigen specificity is unknown.

Profiling relied on immunoSEQ multiplex PCR, and the TCRdb table lists in-frame clones only, not all of them. The sample records 80,000 to 95,000 clones, about 86% being singletons. The sequence came from an adult with an advanced solid tumor such as melanoma, head and neck, liver or kidney cancer. Sequencing was performed on CD4+ or CD8+ T cells sorted from blood, taken in a trial of the OX40 agonist ivuxolimab. The genes are TRBV19 and TRBJ1-1; TRBD1 is a possible D gene (5 bases). CDR3 region: CASSPGRLQYTEAFF. The CDR3 DNA is TGTGCCAGTAGTCCGGGACGGCTGCAGTACACTGAAGCTTTCTTT.